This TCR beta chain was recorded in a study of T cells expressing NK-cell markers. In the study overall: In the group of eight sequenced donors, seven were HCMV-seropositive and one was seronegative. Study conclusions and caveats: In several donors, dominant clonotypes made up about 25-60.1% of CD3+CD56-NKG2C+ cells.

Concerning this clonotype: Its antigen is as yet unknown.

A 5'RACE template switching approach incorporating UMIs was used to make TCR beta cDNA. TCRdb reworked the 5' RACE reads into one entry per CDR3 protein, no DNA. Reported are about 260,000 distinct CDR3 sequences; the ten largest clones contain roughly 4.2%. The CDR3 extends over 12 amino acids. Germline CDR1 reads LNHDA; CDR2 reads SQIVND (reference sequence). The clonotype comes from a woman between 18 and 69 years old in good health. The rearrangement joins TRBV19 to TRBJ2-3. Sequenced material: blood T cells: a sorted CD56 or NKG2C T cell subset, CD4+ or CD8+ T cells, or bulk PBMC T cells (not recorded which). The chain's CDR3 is CASRRLGDTQYF.